These 4 T cell receptor beta chains were all obtained from the same sample, sequenced in a study of blood T cell repertoires in COVID-19. Sequencing was performed with immunoSEQ multiplex PCR; in TCRdb, only in-frame clones are kept and a portion is missing. The sample carries hundreds of thousands of clones, 85% to 90% recorded once. Sequencing input: PBMCs or T cells enriched from blood (not recorded which). Receptors were obtained from a man aged 40-49 years who had recovered from COVID-19.

The V gene is TRBV6-2 or TRBV6-3, the J gene TRBJ1-1; perhaps TRBD1 as D (6 bases). The ends were cut back, 5 bases at V and 8 bases at J, with 12 bases in the middle. Germline CDR1 is MNHEY and CDR2 is SVGEGT. The CDR3 length is 12 residues. CDR3 sequence: CASSNHQGEAFF. CDR3 DNA sequence: TGTGCCAGCAGTAACCATCAGGGGGAAGCTTTCTTT.

This rearrangement joins TRBV28 to TRBJ2-1, with 10 bases aligning to TRBD2. The CDR3 is 16 residues long. Trimming at V came to 6 bases and at J to 2 bases, leaving 7 bases not matched to a gene. From germline, CDR1 is MDHEN and CDR2 SYDVKM. CDR3 sequence (DNA): TGTGCCAGCAGGTCCCTAGCGGGAGTACCCTACAATGAGCAGTTCTTC. Translating it yields CASRSLAGVPYNEQFF.

This sequence joins TRBV7-2 and TRBJ2-1; TRBD2 matches at 9 bases. This CDR3 region has 17 residues. From germline, CDR1 is SGHTA and CDR2 FQGNSA. J lost 2 bases, V lost 4 bases, and 9 bases had no gene match. CDR3 DNA: TGTGCCAGCAGCTCGGGGTTCGCGGGGGGGACCTACAATGAGCAGTTCTTC. Translation: CASSSGFAGGTYNEQFF. Full variable domain (missing parts from reference TRBV7-2 and TRBJ2-1): GAGVSQSPSNKVTEKGKDVELRCDPISGHTALYWYRQSLGQGLEFLIYFQGNSAPDKSGLPSDRFSAERTGGSVSTLTIQRTQQEDSAVYLCASSSGFAGGTYNEQFFGPGTRLTVL.

This clone was observed once. This chain joins TRBV3-1 (or the pseudogene TRBV3-2) and TRBJ2-1; 11 bases agree with TRBD2. The CDR3 is 22 residues long. V lost 1 base to trimming and J lost 8 bases; unmatched junction nucleotides: 25. Germline CDR1 and CDR2: LGHDT and YNNKEL (reference sequence). Written as DNA, the CDR3 is TGTGCCAGCAGCCAAGGGTTTAAGGGGATTTATGAACTAGCGGGGGAACCGGATGAGCAGTTCTTC. Its protein is CASSQGFKGIYELAGEPDEQFF.